Listed here is a single T cell receptor (beta chain). This specimen comes from a study of Ad26.COV2.S vaccination and SARS-CoV-2 variants. Study-level information: It was the COV1001 Ad26.COV2.S trial arm that included the donor.

Sample treatment: roughly 20 received Ad26.COV2.S at low or high dose, single or two shots; about five received placebo; per-sample allocation not given. Day 63 after the first vaccine or placebo injection was the time point for sampling. The vaccine delivered Wuhan-strain SARS-CoV-2 spike through an Ad26 vector. With 4 bases clipped from V and 0 bases from J, the junction kept 9 bases outside the gene matches. Germline CDR1 reads SGDLS; CDR2 reads YYNGEE. The CDR3 has 17 amino acids. Generated by immunoSEQ multiplex PCR, the TCRdb table keeps only in-frame clones and is missing some. The sample carries 350,000 to 500,000 clones, about 92% recorded once.

The clonotype originates from a person aged 18-60 years who received the Ad26.COV2.S COVID-19 vaccine or a placebo. Sequenced here: peripheral blood, sampled in a trial of Ad26.COV2.S vaccine versus placebo. The chain carries TRBV9 and TRBJ2-1; 8 positions match TRBD1. This CDR3 is CASSSRTGSSSYNEQFF. Written as DNA, the CDR3 is TGTGCCAGCAGCTCCCGGACAGGGTCGAGCTCCTACAATGAGCAGTTCTTC.